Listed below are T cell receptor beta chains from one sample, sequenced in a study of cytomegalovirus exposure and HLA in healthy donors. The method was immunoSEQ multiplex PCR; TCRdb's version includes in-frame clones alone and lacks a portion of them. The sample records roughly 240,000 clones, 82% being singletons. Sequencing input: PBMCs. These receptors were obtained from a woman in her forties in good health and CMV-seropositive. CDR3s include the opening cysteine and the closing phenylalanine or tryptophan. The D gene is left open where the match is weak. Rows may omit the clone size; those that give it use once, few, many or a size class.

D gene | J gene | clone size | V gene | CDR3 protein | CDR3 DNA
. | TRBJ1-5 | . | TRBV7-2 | CASSTRGGNQPQHF | TGTGCCAGCAGCACACGGGGGGGCAATCAGCCCCAGCATTTT
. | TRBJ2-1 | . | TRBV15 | CATPLLTPNGKFF | TGTGCCACCCCCCTTCTTACACCCAACGGGAAGTTCTTC
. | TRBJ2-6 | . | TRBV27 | CASSLAPKLTGANVLTF | TGTGCCAGCAGTTTAGCCCCTAAGCTGACTGGGGCCAACGTCCTGACTTTC
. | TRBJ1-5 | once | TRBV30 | CAWSVLGGSQPQHF | TGTGCCTGGAGTGTACTAGGAGGTAGTCAGCCCCAGCATTTT
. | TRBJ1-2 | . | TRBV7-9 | CASRNGGSGGMIDGYTF | TGTGCCAGCAGAAATGGGGGATCCGGGGGAATGATTGATGGCTACACCTTC
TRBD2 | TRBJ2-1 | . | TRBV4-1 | CASSHGLAGVVNNEQFF | TGCGCCAGCAGCCATGGACTAGCGGGAGTTGTGAACAATGAGCAGTTCTTC
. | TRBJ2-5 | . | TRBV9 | CASSVAGSETQYF | TGTGCCAGCAGTGTGGCAGGCTCGGAGACCCAGTACTTC
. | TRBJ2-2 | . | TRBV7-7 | CASKVGGLGELFF | TGTGCTAGCAAAGTCGGGGGTCTCGGGGAGCTGTTTTTT
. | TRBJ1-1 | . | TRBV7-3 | CASRLTGDNTEAFF | TGTGCCAGCAGACTGACAGGAGACAACACTGAAGCTTTCTTT
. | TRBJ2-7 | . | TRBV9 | CASSVRDLSYEQYF | TGTGCCAGCAGCGTTAGAGACTTGTCCTACGAGCAGTACTTC
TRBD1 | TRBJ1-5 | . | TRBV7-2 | CASSSRTGRHQPQHF | TGTGCCAGCAGCTCAAGGACAGGGCGGCATCAGCCCCAGCATTTT
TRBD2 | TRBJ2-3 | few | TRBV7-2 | CASSLEGRELDTQYF | TGTGCCAGCAGCTTGGAGGGGCGGGAGTTAGATACGCAGTATTTT
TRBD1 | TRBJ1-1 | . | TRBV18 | CASSVGTGTTEAFF | TGTGCCAGCTCCGTAGGGACAGGTACCACTGAAGCTTTCTTT
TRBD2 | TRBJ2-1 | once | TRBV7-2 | CASSLVGTSTYNEQFF | TGTGCCAGCAGCTTAGTCGGGACTAGTACGTACAATGAGCAGTTCTTC
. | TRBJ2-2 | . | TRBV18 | CASSPPWGDTGELFF | TGTGCCAGCTCACCACCTTGGGGGGACACCGGGGAGCTGTTTTTT
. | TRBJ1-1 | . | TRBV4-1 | CASSQDQGNTEAFF | TGCGCCAGCAGCCAAGATCAGGGGAACACTGAAGCTTTCTTT
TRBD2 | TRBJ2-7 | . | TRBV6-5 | CASSYSSSGRFNEQYF | TGTGCCAGCAGTTACTCCTCTAGCGGGAGGTTCAACGAGCAGTACTTC
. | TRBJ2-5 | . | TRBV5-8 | CASSFGRGVPRSQETQYF | TGTGCCAGCAGCTTTGGCAGGGGGGTTCCTCGGAGCCAAGAGACCCAGTACTTC
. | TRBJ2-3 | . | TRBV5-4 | CASSSTGPDTQYF | TGTGCCAGCAGCTCAACAGGGCCAGATACGCAGTATTTT
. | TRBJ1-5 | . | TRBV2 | CASSGTVRNQPQHF | TGTGCCAGCAGTGGGACAGTCCGAAATCAGCCCCAGCATTTT
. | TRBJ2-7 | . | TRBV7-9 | CASSPVGGIYEQYF | TGTGCCAGCAGCCCGGTCGGGGGTATATACGAGCAGTACTTC
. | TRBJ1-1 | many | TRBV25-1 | CASSVRGLPEAFF | TGTGCCAGCAGTGTAAGGGGGTTGCCTGAAGCTTTCTTT
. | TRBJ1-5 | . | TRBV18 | CASSPGQDQPQHF | TGTGCCAGCTCACCGGGACAAGATCAGCCCCAGCATTTT
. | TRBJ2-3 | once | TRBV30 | CAWSNQRDTQYF | TGTGCCTGGAGCAACCAGCGGGATACGCAGTATTTT
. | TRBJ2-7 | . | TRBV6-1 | CASTPRSTAEQYF | TGTGCCAGCACGCCCAGGTCGACCGCCGAGCAGTACTTC
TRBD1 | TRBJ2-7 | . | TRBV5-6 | CASSSEQGNYEQYF | TGTGCCAGCAGCTCAGAACAGGGGAACTACGAGCAGTACTTC
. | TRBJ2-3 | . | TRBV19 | CASSSNPTGHGTDTQYF | TGTGCCAGTAGTTCAAACCCAACAGGGCATGGCACAGATACGCAGTATTTT
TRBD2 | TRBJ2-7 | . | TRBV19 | CATAGLAGDEQYF | TGTGCCACCGCCGGATTAGCGGGGGACGAGCAGTACTTC